What follows are 17 T cell receptor beta chains derived from one specimen sequenced in a study of T cell responses to AZD1222 COVID-19 vaccine. Libraries were prepared by immunoSEQ multiplex PCR; TCRdb keeps only in-frame clonotypes and omits some of them. The sample has some 150,000 clones; about 92% are singletons. This sample comprised peripheral blood, obtained on day 0 of AZD1222 vaccination. The receptors stem from an adult in good health.

V is TRBV7-9 and J is TRBJ1-6; tentatively, D is TRBD1 (6 bases). The germline V gene has CDR1 SEHNR and CDR2 FQNEAQ (reference sequence). The CDR3 loop spans 15 amino acids. V was shortened by 5 bases and J by 8 bases, with 16 bases between the two germline ends. DNA of the CDR3: TGTGCCAGCAGCATTAATAGGGGGGGCTATTCACCCCTCCACTTT. It yields the protein CASSINRGGYSPLHF.

Only one count was recorded for this clone. The V and J genes are TRBV9 and TRBJ1-5; 8 bases line up with TRBD1. There are 15 residues in the CDR3. Trimming cost V 3 bases and J 6 bases; bases outside gene matches: 8. Germline lookup yields CDR1 SGDLS and CDR2 YYNGEE. The DNA of the CDR3 is TGTGCCAGCAGCGCTACAGGGGGAATTTCTCAGCCCCAGCATTTT. Amino acids: CASSATGGISQPQHF.

The gene calls are TRBV24-1 and TRBJ2-1, with 9 bases identical to TRBD2. This CDR3 contains 13 residues. Per the germline V gene, CDR1 is KGHDR and CDR2 is SFDVKD. Trimming removed 4 bases from V and 7 bases from J; junction bases left unmatched: 1. CDR3 residues: CATSDLAGNEQFF. Written as DNA, the CDR3 is TGTGCCACCAGTGACCTAGCGGGGAATGAGCAGTTCTTC.

The CDR3 nucleotides are TGCAGCGCCACGGGAGTTGGAGTGGGGCAGTTCTTC. Amino acid sequence: CSATGVGVGQFF. The V and J genes are TRBV29-1 and TRBJ2-1; tentative D call: TRBD2 (6 bases). V lost 7 bases to trimming and J lost 12 bases, with 19 bases between them. CDR3 size: 12 residues. Germline assignment: CDR1 SQVTM and CDR2 ANQGSEA.

The chain couples TRBV12-3 or TRBV12-4 to TRBJ1-2, with no clear D. The CDR3 covers 13 residues. V gave up 8 bases and J gave up 8 bases, with 18 bases separating them. CDR3 DNA sequence: TGTGCCAGCTGCCGGCAGGCGGGATACGGCTACACCTTC. The encoded protein is CASCRQAGYGYTF.

The chain is built from TRBV7-2 and TRBJ1-5, with D tentatively TRBD1 (5 bases). V was cut by 5 bases and J by 4 bases, with 15 bases left in between. Germline V gives CDR1 SGHTA, CDR2 FQGNSA. This CDR3 is built from 15 residues. The CDR3 protein is CASSRTGTENQPQHF. The CDR3 nucleotides are TGTGCCAGCAGCCGGACCGGGACCGAGAATCAGCCCCAGCATTTT.

The V and J genes are TRBV7-9 and TRBJ1-2; TRBD1 is a possible D gene (5 bases). Germline V gene lookup returns CDR1 SEHNR and CDR2 FQNEAQ (reference sequence). V lost 5 bases and J 3 bases, leaving 7 bases between the germline ends. The CDR3 runs to 12 residues. The CDR3 DNA reads as TGTGCCAGCAGCCCACAGGACTATGGCTACACCTTC. This gives the protein CASSPQDYGYTF.

The V gene is TRBV10-3, the J gene TRBJ1-1; D not certain. V was cut by 2 bases and J by 0 bases, with 19 bases left in between. The CDR3 contains 18 residues. CDR1 and CDR2 from the germline V gene are ENHRY and SYGVKD. CDR3 amino acids: CAISENSWADPMNTEAFF. CDR3 nucleotide sequence: TGTGCCATCAGTGAGAACTCCTGGGCAGACCCCATGAACACTGAAGCTTTCTTT.

The chain has TRBV28 and TRBJ2-5; no reliable D call. In germline, CDR1 is MDHEN, CDR2 SYDVKM. The length of the CDR3 is 15 residues. V lost 6 bases and J 5 bases, leaving 19 bases between the germline ends. CDR3 DNA: TGTGCCAGCAGCCTCGTCCCCCTGGTCCGGGAGACCCAGTACTTC. Translated, it gives CASSLVPLVRETQYF.

This clone came up once. CDR3 nucleotides: TGTGCCTGGAGTGGGATCGGGACGGGGGAATACGAGCAGTACTTC. Its translation: CAWSGIGTGEYEQYF. The chain has TRBV30 and TRBJ2-7, with TRBD2 as a possible D gene (6 bases). Trimming took 1 base from V and 4 from J, leaving 17 bases between them. Germline V gene data show CDR1 as GTSNPN and CDR2 as SVGIG (reference sequence). The CDR3 extends over 15 amino acids.

There are a few counts of this clone. The CDR3 reads CASGRRGGSMNTEAFF. DNA for the CDR3: TGTGCCAGTGGACGGCGGGGGGGCAGCATGAACACTGAAGCTTTCTTT. This sequence joins TRBV19 and TRBJ1-1; D may be TRBD1 (6 bases). CDR1 and CDR2 (germline): LNHDA, SQIVND (reference sequence). Trimming removed 8 bases at V and 0 bases at J, with 19 bases between. This CDR3 has 16 residues.

This clone was counted a single time. The chain employs TRBV5-1 and TRBJ1-4, with 7 bases fitting TRBD1. Germline CDR1 is SGHRS and CDR2 is YFSETQ. There are 15 residues in the CDR3. J gave up 7 bases and V 0 bases, and 6 bases lay outside the gene matches. The CDR3 loop reads CASSLGRGSAEKLFF. In DNA, the CDR3 is TGCGCCAGCAGCTTGGGCAGGGGGTCCGCTGAAAAACTGTTTTTT.

The chain links TRBV19 to TRBJ1-5, with D hard to call. The V end lost 5 bases, the J end lost 5 bases, and 10 bases lay between the germline ends. The germline CDR1 and CDR2 sequences are LNHDA and SQIVND (reference sequence). This CDR3 has 13 residues. The CDR3 loop is CASSWTDYQPQHF. The DNA of the CDR3 is TGTGCCAGTAGTTGGACGGATTATCAGCCCCAGCATTTT.

The chain uses TRBV25-1 and TRBJ2-1; 11 bases fit TRBD1. With V trimmed by 1 base and J by 10 bases, 9 bases remained unmatched. The germline V gene has CDR1 MGHDK and CDR2 SYGVNS. This CDR3 has 16 amino acids. The CDR3 loop is CASSEWTGGAGKEQFF. CDR3 sequence (DNA): TGTGCCAGCAGTGAATGGACAGGGGGCGCGGGCAAGGAGCAGTTCTTC.

V usage is TRBV4-1 and J usage is TRBJ2-7; TRBD2 might be the D (6 bases). The ends were cut back, 1 base at V and 0 bases at J, with 13 bases in the middle. The CDR3 covers 16 residues. Germline assignment: CDR1 MGHRA and CDR2 YSYEKL. CDR3 DNA sequence: TGCGCCAGCAGCCAAGCCTGGGCGGGGAGCTCCTACGAGCAGTACTTC. Residues: CASSQAWAGSSYEQYF.

V usage is TRBV6-5 and J usage is TRBJ1-1, with D possibly matching TRBD1 (5 bases). Trimming pared 6 bases from V and 3 bases from J, leaving 11 bases between. The CDR3 runs to 13 residues. Germline V gives CDR1 MNHEY, CDR2 SVGAGI. DNA for the CDR3: TGTGCCAGCAGCTCTAGACAGCACACTGAAGCTTTCTTT. Its translation: CASSSRQHTEAFF.

This rearrangement joins TRBV6-6 to TRBJ1-1; 9 bases match TRBD1. This CDR3 comprises 14 residues. Germline V CDR1 and CDR2: MNHNY, SVGAGI (reference sequence). The V segment lost 0 bases and the J segment 4 bases; nucleotides outside the gene matches: 0. CDR3 nucleotide sequence: TGTGCCAGCAGTTACTCGACAGGGGGCACTGAAGCTTTCTTT. It encodes CASSYSTGGTEAFF.